This is a list of T cell receptor beta chains from one sample in a study of T cells after yellow fever vaccination. MiXCR, run by TCRdb on the 5' RACE reads, gives a single entry per CDR3 protein. In the table there are under 500,000 distinct CDR3 sequences, around 20% of which are singletons. This sample comprised PBMCs, obtained before the yellow fever booster vaccination. The receptors come from a man in his late teens or twenties who received the YFV17D yellow fever vaccine. The CDR3 runs from the conserved cysteine through the conserved F or W. The D gene is left open where the match is weak. Size is stated for part of the rows, as once, few or many counts, or as a class when the clone is expanded.

cdr3_length	d_call	v_call	clone_size	j_call	cdr3_nt	cdr3_aa
13	.	TRBV5-1	.	TRBJ1-1	TGCGCCAGCAACGGTGGACAAAGGACTGAAGCTTTCTTT	CASNGGQRTEAFF
15	TRBD1	TRBV4-3	few	TRBJ1-3	TGCGCCAGCAGCCAACGGGACAGGGTTGGAAACACCATATATTTT	CASSQRDRVGNTIYF
14	.	TRBV7-9	.	TRBJ1-6	TGTGCCAGCAGCCGGGGCAGGGAGAATTCACCCCTCCACTTT	CASSRGRENSPLHF
14	.	TRBV10-3	.	TRBJ2-3	TGTGCCATCAGTGATTGGGACCCCACAGATACGCAGTATTTT	CAISDWDPTDTQYF
15	TRBD2	TRBV5-1	few	TRBJ2-2	TGCGCCAGCAGCTCGGGACTAGCGAACACCGGGGAGCTGTTTTTT	CASSSGLANTGELFF
14	.	TRBV3-1	.	TRBJ2-5	TGTGCCAGCAGCCAATTTCCGGAACAAGAGACCCAGTACTTC	CASSQFPEQETQYF
17	TRBD2	TRBV6-5	.	TRBJ2-7	TGTGCCAGCAGTTATAGGGCCGGGGAGGGTAGCCCCTACGAGCAGTACTTC	CASSYRAGEGSPYEQYF
13	.	TRBV12-3/TRBV12-4	.	TRBJ1-1	TGTGCCAGCAGTTCGGAGGGGCTCACTGAAGCTTTCTTT	CASSSEGLTEAFF
17	.	TRBV4-3	many	TRBJ2-3	TGCGCCAGCAGCCAAGATTGGTCGACAGGCAGCACAGATACGCAGTATTTT	CASSQDWSTGSTDTQYF
14	.	TRBV5-1	few	TRBJ2-7	TGCGCCAGCAGCTTGGCGGCAGGGCTTTACGAGCAGTACTTC	CASSLAAGLYEQYF
15	.	TRBV24-1	few	TRBJ1-2	TGTGCCACCAGTGCCTTGAGGCTACGCAGCTATGGCTACACCTTC	CATSALRLRSYGYTF
14	.	TRBV27	.	TRBJ1-6	TGTGCCAGCAGTTTCATCCTCAATAATTCACCCCTCCACTTT	CASSFILNNSPLHF
13	.	TRBV27	.	TRBJ2-1	TGTGCCAGCAGTTTCCCGGGGGCCAATGAGCAGTTCTTC	CASSFPGANEQFF
15	TRBD1	TRBV24-1	.	TRBJ1-5	TGTGCCACCAGTGGGACAGGCGTCGGCAATCAGCCCCAGCATTTT	CATSGTGVGNQPQHF
14	.	TRBV4-3	few	TRBJ1-5	TGCGCCAGCAGCCAAGATGGGCAGGGGCCGCCCCAGCATTTT	CASSQDGQGPPQHF
16	TRBD2	TRBV4-2	few	TRBJ2-3	TGTGCCAGCAGCCAAGAGCGGGGGGGCCTGACAGATACGCAGTATTTT	CASSQERGGLTDTQYF
13	.	TRBV5-1	few	TRBJ2-5	TGCGCCAGCAGCTTGGCGCAGCAAGAGACCCAGTACTTC	CASSLAQQETQYF
13	.	TRBV20-1	.	TRBJ2-3	TGCAGTGCTAGGCGGAGATTCACAGATACGCAGTATTTT	CSARRRFTDTQYF
16	TRBD2	TRBV10-3	many	TRBJ2-1	TGTGCCATCAGTGGCCAAAGCGGGGGGGCCCTGAATGAGCAGTTCTTC	CAISGQSGGALNEQFF
13	TRBD1	TRBV20-1	many	TRBJ2-5	TGCAGTGCTGGCGACAGGGGCCGGGAGACCCAGTACTTC	CSAGDRGRETQYF
14	.	TRBV4-3	.	TRBJ2-4	TGCGCCAGCCAAGGGGGGGGGACCCCGGGCATTCAGTACTTC	CASQGGGTPGIQYF
12	.	TRBV6-2/TRBV6-3	few	TRBJ1-5	TGTGCCAGCAGTGTTATGGACCAGCCCCAGCATTTT	CASSVMDQPQHF
14	.	TRBV20-1	many	TRBJ1-5	TGCAGTGCTAGAGGGGTAGGGGGGTATCAGCCCCAGCATTTT	CSARGVGGYQPQHF
15	.	TRBV29-1	few	TRBJ2-1	TGCAGCGTTGAAGGGATCCCGCGCTCCTACAATGAGCAGTTCTTC	CSVEGIPRSYNEQFF
11	.	TRBV28	few	TRBJ2-5	TGTGCCAGCAATGGGCGGAGGACCCAGTACTTC	CASNGRRTQYF
11	.	TRBV6-5	.	TRBJ1-2	TGTGCCAGCAGTTACGGGCGAGGCTACACCTTC	CASSYGRGYTF
14	TRBD1	TRBV11-2	.	TRBJ1-2	TGTGCCAGCAGCTTCCCCGGGACAGGGGCGGGCTACACCTTC	CASSFPGTGAGYTF
15	.	TRBV4-1	.	TRBJ1-2	TGCGCCAGCAGCCAAGAGATTCCGGGTAACCATGGCTACACCTTC	CASSQEIPGNHGYTF
14	.	TRBV5-1	.	TRBJ1-2	TGCGCCAGCAGCCTACCGGGGCCCGCGGATGGCTACACCTTC	CASSLPGPADGYTF
16	.	TRBV27	few	TRBJ2-2	TGTGCCAGCAAGGATACGGACAGACTATTCACCGGGGAGCTGTTTTTT	CASKDTDRLFTGELFF
15	.	TRBV11-2	.	TRBJ1-1	TGTGCCAGCAGCTCGATACGGGTTCCGAACACTGAAGCTTTCTTT	CASSSIRVPNTEAFF
14	.	TRBV7-9	few	TRBJ2-7	TGTGCCAGCAGCTTAGCGGCCAGCTCCTACGAGCAGTACTTC	CASSLAASSYEQYF
15	.	TRBV6-5	.	TRBJ2-5	TGTGCCAGCAGTGGAAGACGACTGGAAGCAAAGACCCAGTACTTC	CASSGRRLEAKTQYF
9	.	TRBV20-1	.	TRBJ2-5	TGCAGTGCTAGCGAGACCCAGTACTTC	CSASETQYF
13	.	TRBV20-1	many	TRBJ2-5	TGCAGTGCTAGTCCGTTGGCTAGAGAGACCCAGTACTTC	CSASPLARETQYF
16	TRBD2	TRBV10-3	few	TRBJ2-1	TGTGCCATCAGTGATCGGACTAGCGGGGGAATGATTGAGCAGTTCTTC	CAISDRTSGGMIEQFF
13	.	TRBV6-5	few	TRBJ2-7	TGTGCCAGCAGAAGAACAGACATCTACGAGCAGTACTTC	CASRRTDIYEQYF
10	.	TRBV11-2	few	TRBJ2-1	TGTGCCAGCAGCCGCCATGAGCAGTTCTTC	CASSRHEQFF
12	.	TRBV29-1	few	TRBJ1-1	TGCAGCGTTGAGCGGGGTGCGGCATCTGCTTTCTTT	CSVERGAASAFF
16	TRBD2	TRBV7-2	.	TRBJ2-5	TGTGCCAGCAGCACCCGGACTAGCGGGGGGCAAGAGACCCAGTACTTC	CASSTRTSGGQETQYF
14	.	TRBV12-3/TRBV12-4	few	TRBJ1-1	TGTGCCAGCAGTTTGTGGGGAAGTGCCACTGAAGCTTTCTTT	CASSLWGSATEAFF
16	.	TRBV5-6	few	TRBJ2-3	TGTGCCAGCAGCTTCTCTATCGGCACTAGCACAGATACGCAGTATTTT	CASSFSIGTSTDTQYF
15	.	TRBV5-1	.	TRBJ2-2	TGCGCCAGCAGCTTGGCCCCAGCGAACACCGGGGAGCTGTTTTTT	CASSLAPANTGELFF
16	.	TRBV4-3	.	TRBJ2-5	TGCGCCAGCAGCCAAGGCGTGGGCCCCTGGCAAGAGACCCAGTACTTC	CASSQGVGPWQETQYF
14	TRBD1	TRBV6-5	.	TRBJ1-2	TGTGCCAGCAGGCCGGGACAGGGTACCCGCGGCTACACCTTC	CASRPGQGTRGYTF
15	.	TRBV3-1	.	TRBJ1-5	TGTGCCAGCAGCCAGTCAGCAGGGGTCAATCAGCCCCAGCATTTT	CASSQSAGVNQPQHF